This TCR beta chain was identified during a study of blood T cells in healthy people across ages. General study results and limits: In long-lived donors, naive CD4+ cell counts and diversity exceeded those of aged donors.

Sample-barcoded 5' priming and a J-beta primer mix drove a second PCR of roughly 7 to 11 cycles. TCRdb re-called the 5' RACE reads with MiXCR, one entry per CDR3 protein. The data hold around 990,000 distinct CDR3 sequences, with roughly two fifths observed a single time. A note on this clonotype: Antigen specificity is unknown.

CDR3 length: 16 amino acids. Trimming stripped 2 bases from V and 4 bases from J, with 17 bases between. CDR1 and CDR2 from the germline V gene are SGHAT and FQNNGV. Samples each yielded at least 6 micrograms of total RNA. Sequencing used blood. The receptor comes from a young man in good health. The rearrangement joins TRBV11-2 to TRBJ1-2, with a tentative D call TRBD1 (6 bases). CDR3 loop: CASSLTPDRTGYGYTF. CDR3 coding DNA: TGTGCCAGCAGCTTAACCCCGGACAGAACGGGCTATGGCTACACCTTC.